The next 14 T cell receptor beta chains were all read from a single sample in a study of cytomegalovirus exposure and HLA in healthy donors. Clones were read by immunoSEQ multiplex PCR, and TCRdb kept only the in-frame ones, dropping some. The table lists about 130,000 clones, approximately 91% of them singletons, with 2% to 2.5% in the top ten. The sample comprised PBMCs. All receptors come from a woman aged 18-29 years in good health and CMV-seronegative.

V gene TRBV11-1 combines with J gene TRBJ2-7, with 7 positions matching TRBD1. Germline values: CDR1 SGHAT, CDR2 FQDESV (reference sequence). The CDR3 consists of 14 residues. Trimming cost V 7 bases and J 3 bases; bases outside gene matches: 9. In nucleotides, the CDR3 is TGTGCCAGCACCCAGGGGGTGGGGCTCTACGAGCAGTACTTC. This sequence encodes CASTQGVGLYEQYF.

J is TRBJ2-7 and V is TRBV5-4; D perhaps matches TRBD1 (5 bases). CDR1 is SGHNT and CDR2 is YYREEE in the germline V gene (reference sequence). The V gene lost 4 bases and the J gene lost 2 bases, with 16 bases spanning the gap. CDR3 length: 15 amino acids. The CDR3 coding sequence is TGTGCCAGCAGCGTCCCAGGGATTCCGGCCTACGAGCAGTACTTC. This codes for CASSVPGIPAYEQYF.

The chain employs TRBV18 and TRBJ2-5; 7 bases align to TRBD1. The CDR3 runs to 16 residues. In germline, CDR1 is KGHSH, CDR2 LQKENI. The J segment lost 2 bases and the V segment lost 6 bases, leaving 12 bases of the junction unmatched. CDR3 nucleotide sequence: TGTGCCAGCTCGCCATACCGGGACAGAGGACAAGAGACCCAGTACTTC. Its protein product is CASSPYRDRGQETQYF.

The CDR3 DNA is TGTGCCAGCAGCGCGGTAGCGGGAGTTTTAAATGAGCAGTTCTTC. Residues: CASSAVAGVLNEQFF. The chain links TRBV5-4 to TRBJ2-1; 9 positions agree with TRBD2. V shed 4 bases, J shed 7 bases, and the junction held 9 bases outside the gene matches. The germline V gene has CDR1 SGHNT and CDR2 YYREEE (reference sequence). The CDR3 is made up of 15 amino acids. Drawing the rest from reference TRBV5-4 and TRBJ2-1, the complete variable domain is ETGVTQSPTHLIKTRGQQVTLRCSSQSGHNTVSWYQQALGQGPQFIFQYYREEENGRGNFPPRFSGLQFPNYSSELNVNALELDDSALYLCASSAVAGVLNEQFFGPGTRLTVL.

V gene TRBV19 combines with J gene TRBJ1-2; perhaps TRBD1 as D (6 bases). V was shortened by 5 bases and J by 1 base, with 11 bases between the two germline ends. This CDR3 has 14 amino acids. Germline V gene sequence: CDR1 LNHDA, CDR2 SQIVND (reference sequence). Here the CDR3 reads CASSRQAFNYGYTF. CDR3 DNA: TGTGCCAGTAGTCGACAGGCCTTTAACTATGGCTACACCTTC.

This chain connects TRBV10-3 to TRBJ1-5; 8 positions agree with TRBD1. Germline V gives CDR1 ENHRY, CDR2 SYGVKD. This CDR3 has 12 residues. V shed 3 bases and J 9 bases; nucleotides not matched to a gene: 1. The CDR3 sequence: CAISDGQGPQHF. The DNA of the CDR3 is TGTGCCATCAGTGACGGACAGGGGCCCCAGCATTTT.

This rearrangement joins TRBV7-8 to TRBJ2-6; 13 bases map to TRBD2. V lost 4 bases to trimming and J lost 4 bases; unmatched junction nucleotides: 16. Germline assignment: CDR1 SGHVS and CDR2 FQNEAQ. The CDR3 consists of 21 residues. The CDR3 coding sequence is TGTGCCAGCAGCTCAATTCGGAAGGGACTAGCGGGACATTCGGGGGCCAACGTCCTGACTTTC. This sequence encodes CASSSIRKGLAGHSGANVLTF.

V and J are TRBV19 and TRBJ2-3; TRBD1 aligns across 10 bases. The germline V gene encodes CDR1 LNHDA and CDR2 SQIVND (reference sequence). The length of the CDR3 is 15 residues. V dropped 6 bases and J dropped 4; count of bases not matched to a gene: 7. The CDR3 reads CASRLTGGGPDTQYF. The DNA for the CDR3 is TGTGCCAGTAGGCTGACAGGGGGCGGCCCAGATACGCAGTATTTT.

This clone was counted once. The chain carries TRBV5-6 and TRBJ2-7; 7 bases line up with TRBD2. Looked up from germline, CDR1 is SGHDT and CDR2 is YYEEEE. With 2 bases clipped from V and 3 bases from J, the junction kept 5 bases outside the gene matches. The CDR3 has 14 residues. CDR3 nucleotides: TGTGCCAGCAGCTTTTTACGGGAGGTCTACGAGCAGTACTTC. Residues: CASSFLREVYEQYF. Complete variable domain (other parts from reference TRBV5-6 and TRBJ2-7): DAGVTQSPTHLIKTRGQQVTLRCSPKSGHDTVSWYQQALGQGPQFIFQYYEEEERQRGNFPDRFSGHQFPNYSSELNVNALLLGDSALYLCASSFLREVYEQYFGPGTRLTVT.

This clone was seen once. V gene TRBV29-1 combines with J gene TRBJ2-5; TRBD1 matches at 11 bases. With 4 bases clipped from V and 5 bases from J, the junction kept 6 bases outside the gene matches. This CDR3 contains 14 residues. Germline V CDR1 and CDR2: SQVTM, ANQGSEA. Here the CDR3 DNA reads TGCAGCGTTGTCGGGACAGGGGGAGCGGAGACCCAGTACTTC. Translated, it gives CSVVGTGGAETQYF.

CDR3 sequence: CASSLRKETGEAFF. CDR3 nucleotide sequence: TGTGCCAGCAGCTTAAGAAAGGAGACAGGGGAAGCTTTCTTT. The J gene is TRBJ1-1, the V gene TRBV7-9; TRBD1 matches at 7 bases. Trimming at V came to 2 bases and at J to 8 bases, leaving 8 bases not matched to a gene. The V gene's germline CDR1 is SEHNR and CDR2 FQNEAQ (reference sequence). The CDR3 extends over 14 amino acids.

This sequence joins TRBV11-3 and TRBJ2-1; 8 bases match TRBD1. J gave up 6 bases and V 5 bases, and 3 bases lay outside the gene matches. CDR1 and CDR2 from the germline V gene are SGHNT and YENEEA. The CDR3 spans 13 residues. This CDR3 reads CASSLGQGNEQFF. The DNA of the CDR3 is TGTGCCAGCAGCCTCGGACAGGGCAATGAGCAGTTCTTC. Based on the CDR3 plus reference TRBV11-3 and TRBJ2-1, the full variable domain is EAGVVQSPRYKIIEKKQPVAFWCNPISGHNTLYWYLQNLGQGPELLIRYENEEAVDDSQLPKDRFSAERLKGVDSTLKIQPAELGDSAVYLCASSLGQGNEQFFGPGTRLTVL.

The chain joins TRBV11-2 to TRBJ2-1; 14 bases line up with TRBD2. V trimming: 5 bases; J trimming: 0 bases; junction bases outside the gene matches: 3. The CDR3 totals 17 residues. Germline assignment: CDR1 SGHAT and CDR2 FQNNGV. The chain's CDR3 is CASSGTSGRFSYNEQFF. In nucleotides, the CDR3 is TGTGCCAGCAGCGGGACTAGCGGGAGATTCTCCTACAATGAGCAGTTCTTC.

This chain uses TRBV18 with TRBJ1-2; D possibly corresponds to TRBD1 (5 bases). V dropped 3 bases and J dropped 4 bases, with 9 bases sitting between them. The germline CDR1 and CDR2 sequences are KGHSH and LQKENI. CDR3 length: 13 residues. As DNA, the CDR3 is TGTGCCAGCTCACCCCCAGGGTCCTATGGCTACACCTTC. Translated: CASSPPGSYGYTF.